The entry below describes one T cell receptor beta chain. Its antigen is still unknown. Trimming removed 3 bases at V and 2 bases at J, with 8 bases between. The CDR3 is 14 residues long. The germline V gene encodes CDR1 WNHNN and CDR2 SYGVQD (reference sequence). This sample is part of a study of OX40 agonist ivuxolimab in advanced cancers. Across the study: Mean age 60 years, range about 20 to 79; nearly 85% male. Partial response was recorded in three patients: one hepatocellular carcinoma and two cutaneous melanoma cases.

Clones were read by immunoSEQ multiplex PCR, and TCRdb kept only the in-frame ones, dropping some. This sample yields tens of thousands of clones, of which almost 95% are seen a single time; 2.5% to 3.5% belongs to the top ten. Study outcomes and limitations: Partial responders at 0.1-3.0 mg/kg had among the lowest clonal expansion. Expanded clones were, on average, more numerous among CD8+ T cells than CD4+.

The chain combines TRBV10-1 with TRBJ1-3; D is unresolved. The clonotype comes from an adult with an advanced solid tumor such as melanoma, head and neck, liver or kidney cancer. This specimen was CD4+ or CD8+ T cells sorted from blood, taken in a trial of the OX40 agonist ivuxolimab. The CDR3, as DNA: TGCGCCAGCAGTGATTGGGGTGCTGGAAACACCATATATTTT. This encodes CASSDWGAGNTIYF.